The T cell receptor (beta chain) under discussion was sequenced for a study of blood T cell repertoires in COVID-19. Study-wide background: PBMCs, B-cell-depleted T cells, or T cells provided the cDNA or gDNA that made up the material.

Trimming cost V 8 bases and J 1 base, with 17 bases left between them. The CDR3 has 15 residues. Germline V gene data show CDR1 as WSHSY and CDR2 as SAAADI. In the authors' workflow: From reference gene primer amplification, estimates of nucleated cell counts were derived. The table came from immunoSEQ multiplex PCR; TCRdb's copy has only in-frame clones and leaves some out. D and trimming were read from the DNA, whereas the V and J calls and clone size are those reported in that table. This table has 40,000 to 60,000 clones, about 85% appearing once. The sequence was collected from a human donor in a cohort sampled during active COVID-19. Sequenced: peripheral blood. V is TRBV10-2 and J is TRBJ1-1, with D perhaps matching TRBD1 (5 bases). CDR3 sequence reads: CASQLHIGQNTEAFF. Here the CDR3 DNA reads TGCGCCAGCCAGCTTCATATTGGACAGAACACTGAAGCTTTCTTT.